One and the same sample provided the 19 T cell receptor beta chains below, sequenced in a study of cytomegalovirus exposure and HLA in healthy donors. Use of 60 Vbeta and 13 Jbeta primers characterized the PCR. Sequencing was performed with immunoSEQ multiplex PCR; in TCRdb, only in-frame clones are kept and a portion is missing. The table lists around 80,000 clones, about four fifths of them singletons. Material: PBMCs. These receptors all stem from a man between 40 and 49 years old in good health and CMV-seronegative.

The V gene is TRBV7-9, the J gene TRBJ2-1; possibly TRBD2 for D (6 bases). Between the trimmed V and J ends, which lost 1 base and 5 bases, there was a span of 12 bases. Germline loops: CDR1 SEHNR, CDR2 FQNEAQ (reference sequence). The length of the CDR3 is 15 residues. The CDR3 spells CASSLGGAGHNEQFF. In DNA form, the CDR3 reads TGTGCCAGCAGCTTAGGCGGGGCGGGTCACAATGAGCAGTTCTTC.

This rearrangement joins TRBV10-3 to TRBJ2-7; 7 positions agree with TRBD2. Germline values: CDR1 ENHRY, CDR2 SYGVKD. The CDR3 runs to 12 residues. V lost 3 bases and J lost 4; bases outside the gene matches: 0. The CDR3 reads CAISELAYEQYF. In nucleotides, the CDR3 is TGTGCCATCAGTGAACTAGCGTACGAGCAGTACTTC.

The table lists this clone with a count of one. The chain employs TRBV5-1 and TRBJ2-5; TRBD1 might be the D (5 bases). The J call may be incorrect, as the DNA end agrees better with TRBJ2-7. Germline CDR1 SGHRS, CDR2 YFSETQ. This CDR3 region has 16 residues. This CDR3 reads CASSLARAGKPYEQYF. DNA of the CDR3: TGCGCCAGCAGCTTGGCCCGGGCAGGGAAGCCCTACGAGCAGTACTTC.

The chain carries TRBV7-9 and TRBJ2-2; D uncertain. V gave up 5 bases and J gave up 3 bases, with 4 bases separating them. The CDR3 length is 12 residues. Germline V CDR1 and CDR2: SEHNR, FQNEAQ (reference sequence). As DNA, the CDR3 is TGTGCCAGCAGCCTTGACACCGGGGAGCTGTTTTTT. It is translated as CASSLDTGELFF.

V usage is TRBV5-4 and J usage is TRBJ2-3, with 10 bases that match TRBD2. Germline V gene data show CDR1 as SGHNT and CDR2 as YYREEE (reference sequence). The CDR3 has 16 residues. V was pared by 1 base and J by 5 bases, with 7 bases of the junction left unmatched. The CDR3 sequence: CASSLRAGGPRDTQYF. The CDR3 region has the DNA TGTGCCAGCAGCTTGCGAGCGGGAGGGCCGAGAGATACGCAGTATTTT.

The chain recombines TRBV19 with TRBJ2-7, with a weak D call TRBD2 (6 bases). The germline V gene encodes CDR1 LNHDA and CDR2 SQIVND (reference sequence). The CDR3 has 13 amino acids. V was shortened by 6 bases and J by 0 bases, with 9 bases between the two germline ends. CDR3 sequence: CASSERVSYEQYF. CDR3 DNA: TGTGCCAGTAGCGAGCGGGTCTCCTACGAGCAGTACTTC. Supplemented by reference TRBV19 and TRBJ2-7, the full variable domain reads DGGITQSPKYLFRKEGQNVTLSCEQNLNHDAMYWYRQDPGQGLRLIYYSQIVNDFQKGDIAEGYSVSREKKESFPLTVTSAQKNPTAFYLCASSERVSYEQYFGPGTRLTVT.

The chain links TRBV5-1 to TRBJ2-5; 10 bases fit TRBD1. Trimming at V came to 1 base and at J to 7 bases, leaving 22 bases not matched to a gene. CDR3 length: 20 residues. Looked up from germline, CDR1 is SGHRS and CDR2 is YFSETQ. CDR3 bases: TGCGCCAGCAGCTTGAACAGCGCAAGGGCAGACAGGGGGCTGATTGGGACCCAGTACTTC. This translates into CASSLNSARADRGLIGTQYF. Variable domain in full (rest from reference TRBV5-1 and TRBJ2-5): KAGVTQTPRYLIKTRGQQVTLSCSPISGHRSVSWYQQTPGQGLQFLFEYFSETQRNKGNFPGRFSGRQFSNSRSEMNVSTLELGDSALYLCASSLNSARADRGLIGTQYFGPGTRLLVL.

V is TRBV5-4 and J is TRBJ1-3; 7 nucleotides agree with TRBD1. The germline CDR1 and CDR2 sequences are SGHNT and YYREEE (reference sequence). CDR3 length: 17 amino acids. Trimming took 0 bases from V and 2 from J; bases not matched to a gene: 8. The CDR3 DNA follows: TGTGCCAGCAGCTTGGCCGGACAGGCCCTAGCTGGAAACACCATATATTTT. It is translated as CASSLAGQALAGNTIYF.

The genes are TRBV10-2 and TRBJ1-1; tentatively, D is TRBD1 (6 bases). CDR1 and CDR2 (germline): WSHSY, SAAADI. This CDR3 comprises 15 residues. The ends were cut back, 8 bases at V and 3 bases at J, with 19 bases in the middle. Written as DNA, the CDR3 is TGCGCCAGCCAGGATATGGGGGGGCGGGACACTGAAGCTTTCTTT. Amino acid sequence: CASQDMGGRDTEAFF.

This clone was observed a few times. The chain has TRBV19 and TRBJ2-5; TRBD1 aligns across 10 bases. The ends lost 6 bases at V and 4 bases at J; junction bases unmatched: 5. There are 14 residues in the CDR3. CDR1 and CDR2 from the germline V gene are LNHDA and SQIVND (reference sequence). CDR3 coding DNA: TGTGCCAGTAGGAGGACAGGGGGAGTAGAGACCCAGTACTTC. Encoded protein: CASRRTGGVETQYF.

This clone was seen a few times. The chain has TRBV19 and TRBJ1-6, with TRBD1 matching 8 bases. The CDR3 has 14 amino acids. V dropped 3 bases and J dropped 9; count of bases not matched to a gene: 4. CDR1 is LNHDA, CDR2 SQIVND, per germline (reference sequence). In DNA, the CDR3 is TGTGCCAGTAGTATGGGACAGGAGGCTTCACCCCTCCACTTT. Its translation is CASSMGQEASPLHF.

The chain couples TRBV19 to TRBJ2-1; D may be TRBD2 (6 bases). The V and J ends lost 5 bases and 4 bases respectively, with 15 bases between them. The germline gives CDR1 LNHDA, CDR2 SQIVND (reference sequence). The CDR3 contains 15 residues. For the CDR3, the DNA is TGTGCCAGTAGTCAACAGCGGGCTGGGTACAATGAGCAGTTCTTC. This gives the protein CASSQQRAGYNEQFF.

The chain recombines TRBV4-1 with TRBJ1-3; D remains unclear. The V end lost 6 bases, the J end lost 1 base, and 13 bases lay between the germline ends. CDR3 size: 15 residues. Germline V CDR1 and CDR2: MGHRA, YSYEKL. Written as DNA, the CDR3 is TGCGCCAGCAGTCCACGGACTCTATCTGGAAACACCATATATTTT. It encodes CASSPRTLSGNTIYF.

The chain joins TRBV19 to TRBJ2-2; 7 bases line up with TRBD2. After removal of 7 bases from V and 6 bases from J, the junction contained 17 bases not matched to a gene. The V gene's germline CDR1 is LNHDA and CDR2 SQIVND (reference sequence). The CDR3 length is 17 residues. The CDR3 region is CASNMLGLAEGAGELFF. In nucleotides, the CDR3 is TGTGCCAGTAATATGCTGGGGCTAGCGGAAGGAGCCGGGGAGCTGTTTTTT.

The gene calls are TRBV9 and TRBJ2-1, with 10 bases identical to TRBD2. Germline V lookup: CDR1 SGDLS, CDR2 YYNGEE. The CDR3 length is 14 residues. J was trimmed by 9 bases and V by 3 bases; bases with no gene match: 6. The CDR3 bases are TGTGCCAGCAGCGGGAGCGGGAGGGGGAGTGAGCAGTTCTTC. It translates to CASSGSGRGSEQFF.

The table lists this clone with a few counts. This chain connects TRBV7-9 to TRBJ2-3; TRBD2 matches 8 bases. V was pared by 5 bases and J by 4 bases, with 8 bases of the junction left unmatched. CDR3 length: 15 amino acids. Germline values: CDR1 SEHNR, CDR2 FQNEAQ (reference sequence). This CDR3 is CASSPGGVYADTQYF. For the CDR3, the DNA is TGTGCCAGCAGCCCGGGGGGGGTATATGCAGATACGCAGTATTTT. Variable domain in full (rest from reference TRBV7-9 and TRBJ2-3): DTGVSQNPRHKITKRGQNVTFRCDPISEHNRLYWYRQTLGQGPEFLTYFQNEAQLEKSRLLSDRFSAERPKGSFSTLEIQRTEQGDSAMYLCASSPGGVYADTQYFGPGTRLTVL.

Notes on this clone: Other DNA sequences in the same sample also yield this CDR3. V and J are TRBV7-9 and TRBJ2-7, with D perhaps TRBD1 (5 bases). Germline CDR1 SEHNR, CDR2 FQNEAQ (reference sequence). Trimming removed 5 bases at V and 2 bases at J, with 22 bases between. This CDR3 is built from 17 residues. The CDR3 spells CASSPQFTGPETYEQYF. The CDR3 DNA is TGTGCCAGCAGCCCGCAATTTACAGGTCCCGAAACCTACGAGCAGTACTTC.

This sequence joins TRBV7-3 and TRBJ2-1, with TRBD1 identical over 7 bases. This CDR3 contains 16 residues. CDR1 is SGHTA and CDR2 is FQGTGA in the germline V gene. The V and J ends lost 2 bases and 2 bases, in that order; junction bases with no gene match: 6. CDR3 nucleotide sequence: TGTGCCAGCAGCTTAGAATCCGGGACAGCCTACAATGAGCAGTTCTTC. Protein sequence: CASSLESGTAYNEQFF. Using reference TRBV7-3 and TRBJ2-1 for the parts outside the CDR3, the full variable domain is GAGVSQTPSNKVTEKGKYVELRCDPISGHTALYWYRQSLGQGPEFLIYFQGTGAADDSGLPNDRFFAVRPEGSVSTLKIQRTERGDSAVYLCASSLESGTAYNEQFFGPGTRLTVL.

The V and J genes are TRBV2 and TRBJ1-2; maybe TRBD1 (5 bases). Germline-derived CDR1 and CDR2 are SNHLY and FYNNEI. The germline V and J ends were trimmed by 7 bases and 6 bases, with 15 bases remaining between them. The CDR3 spans 13 residues. CDR3 protein: CASIQVRLNGYTF. In nucleotides, the CDR3 is TGTGCCAGCATACAGGTCCGCCTGAATGGCTACACCTTC.